The T cell receptor (beta chain) under discussion was sequenced for a study of blood T cell repertoires in COVID-19. Per germline, CDR1 MNHNS and CDR2 SASEGT. V shed 7 bases, J shed 5 bases, and the junction held 13 bases outside the gene matches. The CDR3 is 15 residues long. In the source study's methods: Estimation of nucleated cell counts was performed using reference gene primer amplification. Clones were sequenced by immunoSEQ multiplex PCR, and TCRdb holds only the in-frame ones, with some missing. That table furnishes V, J and clone size, whereas the DNA furnished D and trimming. Of tens of thousands of clones listed, about 86% were seen once; the top ten hold more than 50%.

The receptor's source is a man between 65 and 80 years old with acute or convalescent COVID-19. This sequence joins TRBV6-1 and TRBJ2-7; 8 bases match TRBD1. Input material: peripheral blood. Written as DNA, the CDR3 is TGTGCCAGCACCAGGACCGGGACAGGCTCAGACGAGCAGTACTTC. Translation gives CASTRTGTGSDEQYF.